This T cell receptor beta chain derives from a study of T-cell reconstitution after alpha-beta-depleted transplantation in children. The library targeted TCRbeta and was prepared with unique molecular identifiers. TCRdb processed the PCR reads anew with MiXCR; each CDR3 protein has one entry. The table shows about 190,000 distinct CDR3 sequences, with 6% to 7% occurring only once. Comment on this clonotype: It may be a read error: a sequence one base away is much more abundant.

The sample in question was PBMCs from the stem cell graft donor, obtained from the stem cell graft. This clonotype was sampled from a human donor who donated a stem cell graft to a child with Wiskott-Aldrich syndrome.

The CDR3 is CASSLGQGWAYGYTF. The CDR3 region has the DNA TGTGCCAGCAGTCTCGGACAGGGGTGGGCCTATGGCTACACCTTC. The rearrangement joins TRBV12-3 or TRBV12-4 to TRBJ1-2; 9 bases line up with TRBD1. This CDR3 has 15 amino acids. Unmatched junction bases numbered 8, after V lost 5 bases and J lost 4 bases.